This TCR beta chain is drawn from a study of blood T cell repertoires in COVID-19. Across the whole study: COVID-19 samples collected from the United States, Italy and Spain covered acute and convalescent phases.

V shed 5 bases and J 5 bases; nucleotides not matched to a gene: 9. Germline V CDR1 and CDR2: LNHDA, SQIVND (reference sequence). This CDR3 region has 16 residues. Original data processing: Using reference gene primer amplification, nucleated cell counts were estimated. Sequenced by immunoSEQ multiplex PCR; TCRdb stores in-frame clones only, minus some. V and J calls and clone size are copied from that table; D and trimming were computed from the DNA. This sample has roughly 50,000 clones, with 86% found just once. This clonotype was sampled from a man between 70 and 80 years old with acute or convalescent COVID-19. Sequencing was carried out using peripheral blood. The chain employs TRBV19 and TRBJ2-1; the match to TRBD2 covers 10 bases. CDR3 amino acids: CASSPSMLAGDNEQFF. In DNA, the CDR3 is TGTGCCAGTAGTCCCTCGATGCTAGCGGGAGACAATGAGCAGTTCTTC.